This is a list of T cell receptor beta chains from one sample in a study of cytomegalovirus exposure and HLA in healthy donors. Generated by immunoSEQ multiplex PCR, the TCRdb table keeps only in-frame clones and is missing some. The sample contains about 170,000 clones, around three quarters of which appear only once. The sequencing sample was made of PBMCs. These receptors originate from a woman aged 25 to 39 in good health and CMV-seropositive. The CDR3 runs from the conserved cysteine through the conserved F or W. D genes are given only for firm matches. Part of the rows lack a size; the others show once, few, many or a class for expanded clones.

>TRBV2|TRBJ1-1|.|.|14
CASSERYGGAEAFF
TGTGCCAGCAGTGAAAGGTATGGGGGGGCTGAAGCTTTCTTT
>TRBV20-1|TRBJ2-3|.|.|10
CSASRDTQYF
TGCAGTGCTAGCAGAGATACGCAGTATTTT
>TRBV9|TRBJ1-1|once|TRBD1|15
CASSVTGGVNTEAFF
TGTGCCAGCAGCGTCACAGGGGGGGTGAACACTGAAGCTTTCTTT
>TRBV10-3|TRBJ1-2|.|TRBD1|13
CAIRAGTGVGYTF
TGTGCCATCAGGGCGGGGACAGGGGTTGGCTACACCTTC
>TRBV2|TRBJ1-1|.|.|16
CASSSGGTDLSTEAFF
TGTGCCAGCAGTAGCGGAGGAACTGACCTGAGCACTGAAGCTTTCTTT
>TRBV5-1|TRBJ1-5|.|.|15
CASSLGGTSNQPQHF
TGCGCCAGCAGCTTGGGAGGGACAAGTAATCAGCCCCAGCATTTT
>TRBV7-2|TRBJ1-4|.|.|17
CASSLIRLERTNEKLFF
TGTGCCAGCAGCTTAATCCGACTCGAGCGAACTAATGAAAAACTGTTTTTT
>TRBV19|TRBJ2-7|.|TRBD2|15
CASSQSGTRGREQYF
TGTGCCAGTAGTCAATCCGGGACTAGGGGAAGAGAGCAGTACTTC
>TRBV6-5|TRBJ1-5|few|.|15
CASMRPAALNQPQHF
TGTGCCAGCATGCGGCCGGCCGCCCTCAATCAGCCCCAGCATTTT
>TRBV2|TRBJ1-4|.|.|14
CASSQNRDREKLFF
TGTGCCAGCAGTCAAAACCGGGATAGGGAAAAACTGTTTTTT
>TRBV25-1|TRBJ2-4|.|TRBD1|16
CASSEDTGGTKNIQYF
TGTGCCAGCAGTGAAGACACAGGGGGGACCAAAAACATTCAGTACTTC
>TRBV6-1|TRBJ1-2|many|.|13
CASSHPRGDGYTF
TGTGCCAGCAGCCACCCTCGGGGGGATGGCTACACCTTC
>TRBV6-6|TRBJ2-7|.|TRBD1|12
CASSPTGDEQYF
TGTGCCAGCAGTCCTACAGGGGACGAGCAGTACTTC
>TRBV9|TRBJ1-2|.|.|11
CASSAGYGYTF
TGTGCCAGCAGCGCGGGCTATGGCTACACCTTC
>TRBV7-2|TRBJ1-6|.|TRBD1|17
CASRLTGGILSNSPLHF
TGTGCCAGCAGATTAACAGGGGGCATTCTTAGTAATTCACCCCTCCACTTT
>TRBV28|TRBJ2-5|.|.|13
CASSFGGVEAQYF
TGTGCCAGCAGTTTTGGCGGGGTGGAGGCCCAGTACTTC
>TRBV5-6|TRBJ2-7|.|TRBD2|15
CASSLPGLAGPEQYF
TGTGCCAGCAGCTTGCCGGGACTAGCGGGACCCGAGCAGTACTTC